This T cell receptor (beta chain) was found in a study of T cell responses to AZD1222 COVID-19 vaccine. Pooled together were second doses at about 4 or about 12 weeks. The assay was immunoSEQ multiplex PCR, and TCRdb's table has in-frame clones only and misses some. This sample has 60,000 to 75,000 clones, with 83% found just once. Germline V lookup: CDR1 LNHDA, CDR2 SQIVND (reference sequence). V was trimmed by 11 bases and J by 3 bases, leaving 20 bases between them. There are 15 residues in the CDR3. Material: peripheral blood, obtained 28 days after the second AZD1222 dose. This sequence joins TRBV19 and TRBJ1-5, with a weak D call TRBD1 (6 bases). This sequence originates from an adult who received the AZD1222 COVID-19 vaccine. The CDR3 nucleotides read TGTGCCGCCCAGGGTAGGGCAGGGGACAATCAGCCCCAGCATTTT. This codes for CAAQGRAGDNQPQHF.